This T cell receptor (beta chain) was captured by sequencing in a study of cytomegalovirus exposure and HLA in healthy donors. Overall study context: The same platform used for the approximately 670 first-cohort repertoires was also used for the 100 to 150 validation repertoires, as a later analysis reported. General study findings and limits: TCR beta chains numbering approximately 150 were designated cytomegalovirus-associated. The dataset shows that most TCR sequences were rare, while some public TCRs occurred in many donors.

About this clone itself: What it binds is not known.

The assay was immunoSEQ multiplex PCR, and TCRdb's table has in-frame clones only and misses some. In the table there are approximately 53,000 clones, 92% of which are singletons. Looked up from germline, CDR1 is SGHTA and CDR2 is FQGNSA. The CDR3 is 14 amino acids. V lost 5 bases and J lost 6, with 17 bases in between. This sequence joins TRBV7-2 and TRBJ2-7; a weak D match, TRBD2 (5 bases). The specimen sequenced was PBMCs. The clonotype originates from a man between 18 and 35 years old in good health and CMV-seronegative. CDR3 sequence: CASSPLVSRGEQYF. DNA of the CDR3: TGTGCCAGCAGCCCCCTAGTTTCTCGGGGCGAGCAGTACTTC.